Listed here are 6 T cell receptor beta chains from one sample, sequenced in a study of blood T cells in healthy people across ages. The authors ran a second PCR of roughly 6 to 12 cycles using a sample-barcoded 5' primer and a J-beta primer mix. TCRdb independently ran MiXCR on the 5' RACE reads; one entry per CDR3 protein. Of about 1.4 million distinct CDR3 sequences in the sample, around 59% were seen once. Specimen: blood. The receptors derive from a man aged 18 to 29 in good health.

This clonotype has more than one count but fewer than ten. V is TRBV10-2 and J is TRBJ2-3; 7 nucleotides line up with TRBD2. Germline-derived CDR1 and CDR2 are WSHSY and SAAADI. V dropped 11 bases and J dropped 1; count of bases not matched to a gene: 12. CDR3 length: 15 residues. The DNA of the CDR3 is TGCGCCGGGGGGGTAGGCTCTAGCGGCACAGATACGCAGTATTTT. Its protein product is CAGGVGSSGTDTQYF.

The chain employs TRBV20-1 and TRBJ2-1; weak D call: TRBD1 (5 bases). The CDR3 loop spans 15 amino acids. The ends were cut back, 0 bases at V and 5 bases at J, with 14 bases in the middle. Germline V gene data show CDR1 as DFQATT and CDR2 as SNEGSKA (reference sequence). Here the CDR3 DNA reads TGCAGTGCTAGAGATTTTCAGGGAAGAGACAATGAGCAGTTCTTC. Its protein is CSARDFQGRDNEQFF.

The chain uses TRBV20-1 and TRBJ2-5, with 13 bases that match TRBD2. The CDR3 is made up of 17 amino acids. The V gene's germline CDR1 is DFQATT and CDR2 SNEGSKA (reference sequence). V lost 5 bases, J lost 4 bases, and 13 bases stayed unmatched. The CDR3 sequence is CSAPPGLAGYFLETQYF. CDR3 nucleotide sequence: TGCAGTGCTCCCCCGGGACTAGCGGGGTATTTTTTAGAGACCCAGTACTTC.

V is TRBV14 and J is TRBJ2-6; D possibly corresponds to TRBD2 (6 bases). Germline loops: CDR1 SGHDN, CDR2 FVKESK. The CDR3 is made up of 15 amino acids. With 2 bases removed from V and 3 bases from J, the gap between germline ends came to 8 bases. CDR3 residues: CASSQMRGGANVLTF. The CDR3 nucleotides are TGTGCCAGCAGCCAAATGCGGGGTGGGGCCAACGTCCTGACTTTC.

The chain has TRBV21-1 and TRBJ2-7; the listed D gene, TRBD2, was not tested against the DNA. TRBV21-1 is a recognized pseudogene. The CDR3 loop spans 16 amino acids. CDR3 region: CASSKVLTSGAYEQYF. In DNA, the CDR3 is TGTGCCAGCAGCAAAGTGTTGACTAGCGGGGCTTACGAGCAGTACTTC.

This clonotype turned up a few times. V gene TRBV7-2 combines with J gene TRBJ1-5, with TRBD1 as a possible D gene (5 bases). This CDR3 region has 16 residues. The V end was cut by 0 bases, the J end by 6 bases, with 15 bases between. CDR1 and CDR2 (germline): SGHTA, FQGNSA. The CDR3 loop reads CASSLATGTVGQPQHF. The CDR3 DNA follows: TGTGCCAGCAGCTTAGCGACTGGGACGGTAGGTCAGCCCCAGCATTTT. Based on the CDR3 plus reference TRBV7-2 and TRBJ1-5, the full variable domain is GAGVSQSPSNKVTEKGKDVELRCDPISGHTALYWYRQSLGQGLEFLIYFQGNSAPDKSGLPSDRFSAERTGGSVSTLTIQRTQQEDSAVYLCASSLATGTVGQPQHFGDGTRLSIL.